What follows is one T cell receptor (beta chain) and its context. Its specificity is not known. Germline-derived CDR1 and CDR2 are SGDLS and YYNGEE. CDR3 size: 15 residues. Trimming stripped 2 bases from V and 3 bases from J, with 14 bases between. This entry is derived from a study of cytomegalovirus exposure and HLA in healthy donors. General observations from the study: As confirmed in vitro, three CMV-associated chains were specific for CMV antigens. A missense DCLRE1C variant was associated with V- and J-gene trimming of TCR beta chains in a later analysis, and an independent cohort replicated the association.

Primers: 60 Vbeta forward and 13 Jbeta reverse. This table comes from immunoSEQ multiplex PCR, and its TCRdb copy is limited to in-frame clones, with some not included. This sample carries more than 150,000 clones, 70% to 80% of them seen once, and the ten largest clones take 1.4% to 1.5%. Those who donated were healthy bone marrow donors. The gene calls are TRBV9 and TRBJ1-1; tentatively, D is TRBD1 (6 bases). This TCR was recovered from a male donor in good health and CMV-seronegative. Source material: PBMCs. CDR3 bases: TGTGCCAGCAGCGTCACAGGGAAAGTCGACACTGAAGCTTTCTTT. Translated: CASSVTGKVDTEAFF.